The rows below give T cell receptor beta chains drawn from one sample of a study of blood T cell repertoires in COVID-19. Profiling relied on immunoSEQ multiplex PCR, and the TCRdb table lists in-frame clones only, not all of them. Of around 500,000 clones listed, roughly 88% are singletons. The sequenced sample consisted of PBMCs or T cells enriched from blood (not recorded which). All receptors derive from a woman aged 40 to 50 who had recovered from COVID-19. Both conserved end residues are part of each CDR3. D genes are given only for firm matches.

v_call	d_call	j_call	cdr3_nt	cdr3_aa
TRBV10-2	-	TRBJ2-7	TGCGCCAGCAATCCAACAGGCCTCTCCTACGAGCAGTACTTC	CASNPTGLSYEQYF
TRBV6-6	-	TRBJ1-1	TGTGCCAGCAGGTGGGGGGATGAAGCTTTCTTT	CASRWGDEAFF
TRBV29-1	-	TRBJ1-5	TGCAGCGTTGTCAGCGGCAATCAGCCCCAGCATTTT	CSVVSGNQPQHF
TRBV13	TRBD1	TRBJ2-1	TGTGCCAGCAGCTTAACAGACAGGGGAGATGAGCAGTTCTTC	CASSLTDRGDEQFF
TRBV28	-	TRBJ2-7	TGTGCCAGCAGTTTAGTACTGTCCTACGAGCAGTACTTC	CASSLVLSYEQYF
TRBV3-1/TRBV3-2	-	TRBJ2-6	TGTGCCAGCACCCAGAGGGCCGGGGCCAACGTCCTGACTTTC	CASTQRAGANVLTF
TRBV11-3	TRBD2	TRBJ2-7	TGTGCCAGCAGCGTAACCGGGACTAGCGGCTACGAGCAGTACTTC	CASSVTGTSGYEQYF
TRBV15	-	TRBJ1-6	TGTGCCACCACCCCTTCCCGGATCCGGGACAAGGTTGGAATCCACTTT	CATTPSRIRDKVGIHF
TRBV30	TRBD1	TRBJ2-7	TGTGCGTCGGGACAGACCTACGAGCAGTACTTC	CASGQTYEQYF
TRBV7-9	TRBD1	TRBJ1-2	TGTGCCAGCAGCCCACCCCGTCGGACAGGGTCGGATGGCTACACCTTC	CASSPPRRTGSDGYTF
TRBV29-1	TRBD1	TRBJ1-2	TGCAGCGTTGGACGGGACAGGGATAGAGATGGCTACACCTTC	CSVGRDRDRDGYTF
TRBV3-1/TRBV3-2	-	TRBJ1-1	TGTGCCAGCAGCCAAGGGTGGGGGGAGAACACTGAAGCTTTCTTT	CASSQGWGENTEAFF
TRBV5-1	-	TRBJ2-7	TGCGCCAGCAGCCTGGACGGAGGAGCTATCTACGAGCAGTACTTC	CASSLDGGAIYEQYF